This TCR beta chain was documented in a study of blood T cell repertoires in COVID-19. The wider study: COVID-19 samples collected from the United States, Italy and Spain covered acute and convalescent phases.

The method was immunoSEQ multiplex PCR; TCRdb's version includes in-frame clones alone and lacks a portion of them. The sample shows 150,000 to 200,000 clones, roughly 80% of them seen only once. Trimming at V came to 11 bases and at J to 12 bases, leaving 8 bases not matched to a gene. CDR3 length: 11 residues. The germline gives CDR1 ENHRY, CDR2 SYGVKD. Grouping used clinical history reported by participants in a survey and questionnaire. This receptor was identified in a man in his forties who had recovered from COVID-19. The sequencing input was PBMCs or T cells enriched from blood (not recorded which). The rearrangement uses TRBV10-3 and TRBJ1-2; 11 bases agree with TRBD1. Here the CDR3 reads CAAGTGGLHTF. CDR3 nucleotides: TGTGCCGCCGGGACAGGGGGACTGCACACCTTC.